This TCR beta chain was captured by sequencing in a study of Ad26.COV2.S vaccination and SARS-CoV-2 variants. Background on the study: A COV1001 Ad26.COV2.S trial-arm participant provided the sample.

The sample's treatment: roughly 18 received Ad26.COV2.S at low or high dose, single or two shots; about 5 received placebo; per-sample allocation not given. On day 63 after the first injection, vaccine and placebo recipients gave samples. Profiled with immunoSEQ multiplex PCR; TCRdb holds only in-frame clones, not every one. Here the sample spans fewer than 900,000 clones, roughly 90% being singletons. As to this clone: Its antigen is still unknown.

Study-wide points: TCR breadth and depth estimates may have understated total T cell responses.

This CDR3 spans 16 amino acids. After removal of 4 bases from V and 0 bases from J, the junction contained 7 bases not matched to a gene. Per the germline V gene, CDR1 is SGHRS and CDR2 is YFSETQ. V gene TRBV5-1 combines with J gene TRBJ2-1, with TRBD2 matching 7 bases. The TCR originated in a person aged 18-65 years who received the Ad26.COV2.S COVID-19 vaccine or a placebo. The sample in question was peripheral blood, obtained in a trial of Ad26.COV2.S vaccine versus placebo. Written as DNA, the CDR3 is TGCGCCAGCAGCCCAATTAGCGGGTACTCCTACAATGAGCAGTTCTTC. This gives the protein CASSPISGYSYNEQFF.